The rows below give T cell receptor beta chains drawn from one sample of a study of graft-versus-host responses after intestinal transplantation. Which antigens these TCRs recognize remains unknown. Sequenced by immunoSEQ multiplex PCR; TCRdb stores in-frame clones only, minus some. The data hold about 130,000 clones, with about nine tenths observed a single time. This specimen was unstimulated CD4+ T cells sorted from spleen or lymph node cells, taken before intestinal transplant. The receptors come from a human donor who received an intestinal transplant. The CDR3 runs from the conserved cysteine through the conserved F or W. The D gene is left open where the match is weak. Size is omitted from some rows. Given values are once, few, many or a class for expanded clones.

j_call,clone_size,cdr3_length,d_call,v_call,cdr3_aa,cdr3_nt
TRBJ2-7,NA,12,TRBD2,TRBV6-1,CASSGRSYEQYF,TGTGCCAGCAGCGGGAGGAGCTACGAGCAGTACTTC
TRBJ2-3,NA,19,TRBD2,TRBV9,CASSPLVPGLADRTDTQYF,TGTGCCAGCAGCCCCCTCGTCCCGGGACTAGCAGACCGCACAGATACGCAGTATTTT
TRBJ2-5,NA,15,TRBD1,TRBV7-6,CASSFRQGVRETQYF,TGTGCCAGCAGCTTTCGACAGGGGGTGAGGGAGACCCAGTACTTC
TRBJ2-4,NA,16,TRBD1,TRBV4-2,CASSQGSGQVKNIQYF,TGTGCCAGCAGCCAAGGTTCAGGACAGGTCAAAAACATTCAGTACTTC
TRBJ2-1,NA,11,NA,TRBV20-1,CSAAGPNEQFF,TGCAGTGCTGCTGGCCCGAATGAGCAGTTCTTC
TRBJ2-7,NA,11,NA,TRBV18,CASSYAYEQYF,TGTGCCAGCTCATACGCCTACGAGCAGTACTTC
TRBJ2-7,NA,14,NA,TRBV6-6,CASSYPPDSYEQYF,TGTGCCAGCAGTTACCCCCCGGATTCCTACGAGCAGTACTTC
TRBJ2-5,NA,14,TRBD2,TRBV19,CASSQGTSGETQYF,TGTGCCAGTAGTCAGGGGACTAGCGGGGAGACCCAGTACTTC
TRBJ2-3,NA,15,TRBD1,TRBV5-1,CASSPGQGAYDTQYF,TGCGCCAGCAGCCCCGGACAGGGGGCGTATGATACGCAGTATTTT
TRBJ2-7,NA,13,TRBD1,TRBV29-1,CSVDRGIGYEQYF,TGCAGCGTTGACAGGGGGATCGGCTACGAGCAGTACTTC
TRBJ2-1,NA,17,NA,TRBV19,CASSQWTGTSSYNEQFF,TGTGCCAGTAGCCAATGGACAGGGACTAGCTCCTACAATGAGCAGTTCTTC
TRBJ2-4,NA,16,TRBD1,TRBV25-1,CASSATGRLAKNIQYF,TGTGCCAGCAGTGCGACAGGGCGATTAGCCAAAAACATTCAGTACTTC
TRBJ2-1,NA,17,NA,TRBV7-3,CASSLLAGNRASNEQFF,TGTGCCAGCAGTCTCCTAGCAGGGAATCGAGCGAGCAATGAGCAGTTCTTC
TRBJ1-1,few,13,TRBD1,TRBV7-2,CASSLGQGLEAFF,TGTGCCAGCAGCTTAGGACAGGGACTTGAAGCTTTCTTT
TRBJ1-5,NA,13,NA,TRBV16,CASSPRGLPPQHF,TGTGCCAGCAGCCCCAGGGGCCTCCCTCCCCAGCATTTT
TRBJ1-1,NA,15,NA,TRBV5-1,CASSLTAKPNTEAFF,TGCGCCAGCAGCTTGACCGCAAAACCGAACACTGAAGCTTTCTTT
TRBJ2-3,NA,14,TRBD2,TRBV2,CASRFSGPPDTQYF,TGTGCCAGCAGGTTTAGCGGGCCCCCGGATACGCAGTATTTT
TRBJ2-7,few,15,NA,TRBV6-1,CASSEAMAGGDEQYF,TGTGCCAGCAGTGAAGCCATGGCCGGTGGCGACGAGCAGTACTTC
TRBJ1-6,NA,15,NA,TRBV19,CASSTQGSYNSPLHF,TGTGCCAGTAGTACACAGGGCTCCTATAATTCACCCCTCCACTTT
TRBJ2-4,NA,13,NA,TRBV4-3,CASSQVVGNIQYF,TGCGCCAGCAGCCAAGTGGTCGGAAACATTCAGTACTTC
TRBJ2-7,NA,11,NA,TRBV5-4,CASSLGGEQYF,TGTGCCAGCAGCTTGGGGGGCGAGCAGTACTTC
TRBJ2-1,once,15,TRBD2,TRBV10-3,CAISAGLAAYNEQFF,TGTGCCATCAGTGCCGGACTAGCGGCCTACAATGAGCAGTTCTTC
TRBJ1-1,NA,13,NA,TRBV19,CASSNGYNTEAFF,TGTGCCAGTAGTAACGGATATAACACTGAAGCTTTCTTT
TRBJ2-1,NA,15,NA,TRBV7-2,CASSLGLTPPNEQFF,TGTGCCAGCAGCTTAGGTCTGACACCCCCCAATGAGCAGTTCTTC
TRBJ2-1,once,15,NA,TRBV27,CASSFYLSTYNEQFF,TGTGCCAGCAGTTTCTATTTGAGCACATACAATGAGCAGTTCTTC
TRBJ2-5,NA,13,NA,TRBV7-3,CASSPSPGETQYF,TGTGCCAGCAGCCCCTCCCCCGGGGAGACCCAGTACTTC
TRBJ2-5,NA,17,NA,TRBV14,CASSQDISPPIQETQYF,TGTGCCAGCAGCCAAGATATTAGCCCCCCAATTCAAGAGACCCAGTACTTC
TRBJ2-1,NA,17,TRBD2,TRBV7-2,CASSSKSGRAPNNEQFF,TGTGCCAGCAGTAGTAAGAGCGGGAGGGCCCCGAACAATGAGCAGTTCTTC
TRBJ2-6,NA,15,NA,TRBV19,CASSLGDSGANVLTF,TGTGCCAGTAGTTTGGGGGACTCTGGGGCCAACGTCCTGACTTTC
TRBJ2-1,NA,13,NA,TRBV7-6,CASSSSAYNEQFF,TGTGCCAGCAGCTCGTCCGCCTACAATGAGCAGTTCTTC
TRBJ1-1,NA,17,NA,TRBV11-3,CASSLDRWGEPDTEAFF,TGTGCCAGCAGCTTAGATCGTTGGGGCGAACCGGACACTGAAGCTTTCTTT
TRBJ1-1,NA,17,TRBD1,TRBV6-1,CASSEALLRAGGIEAFF,TGTGCCAGCAGTGAAGCGCTTCTTAGGGCAGGGGGTATTGAAGCTTTCTTT
TRBJ2-2,NA,15,NA,TRBV6-1,CASSSHRGGTGELFF,TGTGCCAGCAGTAGTCACAGGGGGGGCACCGGGGAGCTGTTTTTT
TRBJ2-1,NA,17,NA,TRBV5-1,CASRRLAVTNSYNEQFF,TGCGCCAGCAGACGGTTGGCAGTTACTAACTCCTACAATGAGCAGTTCTTC
TRBJ1-2,NA,12,NA,TRBV6-1,CASFDGTYGYTF,TGTGCCAGCTTCGACGGGACCTATGGCTACACCTTC
TRBJ2-2,NA,17,TRBD2,TRBV5-1,CASSLARGDYLSGELFF,TGCGCCAGCAGCTTGGCCCGTGGGGACTACCTGAGCGGGGAGCTGTTTTTT
TRBJ1-2,NA,13,TRBD1,TRBV6-4,CASSRTGTYGYTF,TGTGCCAGCAGTCGGACAGGGACCTATGGCTACACCTTC
TRBJ1-4,NA,15,NA,TRBV5-1,CASSLPGTRGEKLFF,TGCGCCAGCAGCTTACCCGGGACAAGAGGTGAAAAACTGTTTTTT
TRBJ1-5,NA,14,TRBD1,TRBV18,CASSRGQGNQPQHF,TGTGCCAGCTCACGGGGACAGGGAAATCAGCCCCAGCATTTT
TRBJ1-2,NA,15,NA,TRBV19,CASMRGRTGKNGYTF,TGTGCCAGTATGAGGGGTCGGACTGGGAAAAATGGCTACACCTTC
TRBJ2-7,NA,15,TRBD1,TRBV7-8,CASSLGTGVGHEQYF,TGTGCCAGCAGCTTAGGGACAGGGGTTGGCCACGAGCAGTACTTC
TRBJ1-1,few,13,TRBD1,TRBV2,CASNQGARTEAFF,TGTGCCAGCAATCAGGGGGCGCGAACTGAAGCTTTCTTT
TRBJ2-7,NA,15,TRBD2,TRBV19,CASSTGLAEAYEQYF,TGTGCCAGTAGTACGGGACTAGCGGAGGCCTACGAGCAGTACTTC
TRBJ1-2,NA,16,TRBD1,TRBV28,CASSPLRTGSVYGYTF,TGTGCCAGCAGTCCCCTTCGGACAGGGAGCGTCTATGGCTACACCTTC
TRBJ1-1,NA,14,NA,TRBV9,CASSVEWVGTEAFF,TGTGCCAGCAGCGTAGAGTGGGTTGGGACTGAAGCTTTCTTT